These 24 T cell receptor beta chains share one sample of origin, sequenced in a study of beta chain features in type 1 diabetes. Expressed TCRB transcripts were sequenced because the isolated RNA had all been reverse transcribed beforehand. TCRdb's table, derived via immunoSEQ multiplex PCR, lists solely in-frame clones and lacks some. The table records around 330,000 clones, approximately 11% of them present only once. Sequencing input: naive CD4+ T cells from blood. The receptors stem from a woman aged 25 to 39 in good health.

This clone was found once. The rearrangement joins TRBV11-2 to TRBJ2-2; TRBD1 aligns across 8 bases. CDR1 and CDR2 from the germline V gene are SGHAT and FQNNGV. The ends lost 5 bases at V and 1 base at J; junction bases unmatched: 6. The CDR3 consists of 16 residues. CDR3 sequence reads: CASSTRTGKNTGELFF. Written as DNA, the CDR3 is TGTGCCAGCAGCACTAGGACAGGGAAGAACACCGGGGAGCTGTTTTTT.

This clone turned up a few times. The chain links TRBV5-4 to TRBJ2-7, with 8 bases matching TRBD1. Trimming took 3 bases from V and 0 from J; bases not matched to a gene: 5. Germline-derived CDR1 and CDR2 are SGHNT and YYREEE (reference sequence). There are 15 residues in the CDR3. CDR3 loop: CASSWDRTGSYEQYF. The DNA for the CDR3 is TGTGCCAGCAGCTGGGACAGGACGGGCTCCTACGAGCAGTACTTC.

This chain joins TRBV29-1 and TRBJ2-7, with D perhaps TRBD2 (5 bases). CDR1 is SQVTM and CDR2 is ANQGSEA in the germline V gene. V was clipped by 6 bases and J by 4 bases, with 19 bases between them. The CDR3 runs to 14 residues. CDR3 amino acids: CSVPRADKGYEQYF. The CDR3 DNA is TGCAGCGTACCGAGGGCCGATAAAGGGTACGAGCAGTACTTC.

V usage is TRBV30 and J usage is TRBJ2-7; 10 nucleotides agree with TRBD2. This CDR3 is 14 amino acids long. Trimming removed 4 bases from V and 6 bases from J; junction bases left unmatched: 9. CDR1 and CDR2 from the germline V gene are GTSNPN and SVGIG (reference sequence). The chain's CDR3 is CAWTRAGGPVEQYF. DNA for the CDR3: TGTGCCTGGACCAGAGCGGGAGGGCCGGTCGAGCAGTACTTC.

This chain uses TRBV27 with TRBJ1-1; weak D call: TRBD1 (5 bases). V was clipped by 7 bases and J by 1 base, with 10 bases between them. The CDR3 is 13 amino acids. Germline loops: CDR1 MNHEY, CDR2 SMNVEV (reference sequence). This CDR3 reads CASIGGRNTEAFF. The DNA for the CDR3 is TGTGCCAGCATCGGGGGACGGAACACTGAAGCTTTCTTT.

This clone was observed a handful of times. V usage is TRBV27 and J usage is TRBJ1-4; TRBD1 matches 7 bases. Germline V lookup: CDR1 MNHEY, CDR2 SMNVEV (reference sequence). The CDR3 loop spans 17 amino acids. V shed 0 bases and J 7 bases; nucleotides not matched to a gene: 11. The CDR3 coding sequence is TGTGCCAGCAGTTTATCTTTCTACAGGGGAGCCGGTGAAAAACTGTTTTTT. It codes for CASSLSFYRGAGEKLFF.

This clone was counted a few times. The V and J genes are TRBV29-1 and TRBJ1-5; tentatively, D is TRBD1 (6 bases). The CDR3 runs 14 residues. The germline V gene encodes CDR1 SQVTM and CDR2 ANQGSEA. Trimming removed 4 bases at V and 3 bases at J, with 13 bases between. The CDR3 DNA reads as TGCAGCGTTGCCCAGGGGTCTCTCAATCAGCCCCAGCATTTT. Translation gives CSVAQGSLNQPQHF.

V and J are TRBV14 and TRBJ1-2, with a tentative D call TRBD1 (6 bases). The germline gives CDR1 SGHDN, CDR2 FVKESK. This CDR3 has 16 residues. Trimming took 2 bases from V and 4 from J, leaving 17 bases between them. The CDR3 DNA follows: TGTGCCAGCAGCCAACTAGGCCAGGGGTCAAGCTATGGCTACACCTTC. Protein product: CASSQLGQGSSYGYTF.

J is TRBJ2-7 and V is TRBV30; 14 bases line up with TRBD2. CDR1 GTSNPN and CDR2 SVGIG come from the germline V gene (reference sequence). The CDR3 loop spans 15 amino acids. After removal of 3 bases from V and 7 bases from J, the junction contained 8 bases not matched to a gene. Here the CDR3 reads CAWRPRLAGGPEQYF. In DNA, the CDR3 is TGTGCCTGGAGGCCCCGACTAGCGGGAGGGCCAGAGCAGTACTTC.

This clone has just a few counts. The chain uses TRBV5-1 and TRBJ2-7; 9 positions match TRBD2. This CDR3 has 15 residues. Per the germline V gene, CDR1 is SGHRS and CDR2 is YFSETQ. Trimming took 3 bases from V and 4 from J; bases not matched to a gene: 8. The CDR3: CASSWNSGSAYEQYF. As DNA, the CDR3 is TGCGCCAGCAGCTGGAATAGCGGGAGTGCATACGAGCAGTACTTC.

This clone was seen a few times. As DNA, the CDR3 is TGTGCCAGCTCACCAACGACAGGGGGCGAATACGAGCAGTACTTC. Translation gives CASSPTTGGEYEQYF. This sequence joins TRBV18 and TRBJ2-7; 10 bases match TRBD1. The V and J ends lost 2 bases and 4 bases, in that order; junction bases with no gene match: 5. Per germline, CDR1 KGHSH and CDR2 LQKENI. The CDR3 consists of 15 residues.

This clone was seen only a few times. The rearrangement joins TRBV28 to TRBJ2-4, with a weak D call TRBD2 (6 bases). Trimming left V 5 bases short and J 15 bases short, with 20 bases between. Germline V gene lookup returns CDR1 MDHEN and CDR2 SYDVKM. The CDR3 totals 13 residues. The CDR3 protein is CASSLEGEGLGYF. The DNA of the CDR3 is TGTGCCAGCAGTCTGGAGGGTGAGGGGTTAGGGTACTTC.

V and J are TRBV19 and TRBJ2-1, with D perhaps matching TRBD1 (7 bases). Germline loops: CDR1 LNHDA, CDR2 SQIVND (reference sequence). V was shortened by 9 bases and J by 7 bases, with 16 bases between the two germline ends. The CDR3 contains 13 residues. The CDR3 nucleotides are TGTGCCAGCCGACAGGGCGGGAATAATGAGCAGTTCTTC. This encodes CASRQGGNNEQFF.

This clone was seen more than once but under ten times. The gene calls are TRBV10-2 and TRBJ2-3; 11 nucleotides agree with TRBD2. This CDR3 is built from 16 residues. Germline loops: CDR1 WSHSY, CDR2 SAAADI. V was pared by 6 bases and J by 1 base, with 6 bases of the junction left unmatched. CDR3 DNA: TGCGCCAGCAGGGACTCTAGCGGGGGGCGCACAGATACGCAGTATTTT. It encodes CASRDSSGGRTDTQYF.

This chain links TRBV29-1 with TRBJ2-1; 8 nucleotides align to TRBD2. V shed 4 bases and J 6 bases; nucleotides not matched to a gene: 11. The CDR3 runs to 15 residues. Germline V CDR1 and CDR2: SQVTM, ANQGSEA. As DNA, the CDR3 is TGCAGCGTTGGCCCCCCAGCGGGAGCAGTCAATGAGCAGTTCTTC. Its protein is CSVGPPAGAVNEQFF.

This clone appeared a few times. The genes are TRBV4-2 and TRBJ2-1; 7 bases line up with TRBD2. J lost 6 bases, V lost 5 bases, and 13 bases had no gene match. Germline V CDR1 and CDR2: LGHNA, YNFKEQ. This CDR3 region has 16 residues. The CDR3 nucleotides are TGTGCCAGCAGCATCTCCCGGCCACTAGCGATCAATGAGCAGTTCTTC. This encodes CASSISRPLAINEQFF.

This clone was seen more than once but under ten times. The J gene is TRBJ2-1, the V gene TRBV30, with D possibly being TRBD1 (6 bases). This CDR3 is 11 amino acids long. V lost 7 bases, J lost 8 bases, and 12 bases lay in between. Germline assignment: CDR1 GTSNPN and CDR2 SVGIG (reference sequence). The CDR3 protein is CAYTGIDEQFF. CDR3 nucleotides: TGTGCCTATACAGGGATCGATGAGCAGTTCTTC. The full variable domain, in which reference TRBV30 and TRBJ2-1 provide the parts outside the CDR3, is SQTIHQWPATLVQPVGSPLSLECTVEGTSNPNLYWYRQAAGRGLQLLFYSVGIGQISSEVPQNLSASRPQDRQFILSSKKLLLSDSGFYLCAYTGIDEQFFGPGTRLTVL.

This clone was seen more than once but under ten times. This sequence joins TRBV6-1 and TRBJ2-5; 8 bases line up with TRBD1. V lost 4 bases and J lost 4; bases outside the gene matches: 8. CDR1 MNHNS and CDR2 SASEGT come from the germline V gene. The CDR3 has 15 residues. CDR3 bases: TGTGCCAGCAGTGCTCGGACAGGGCAGGGAGAGACCCAGTACTTC. Translating it yields CASSARTGQGETQYF.

V and J are TRBV4-3 and TRBJ2-5, with 9 nucleotides matching TRBD1. This CDR3 is built from 16 residues. Germline V gene data show CDR1 as LGHNA and CDR2 as YSLEER. J was trimmed by 2 bases and V by 4 bases; bases with no gene match: 8. CDR3 in DNA: TGCGCCAGCAGCCCCCTGGGGACAGGGTTGCAAGAGACCCAGTACTTC. Its translation is CASSPLGTGLQETQYF.

The V call is TRBV18, the J call TRBJ1-3; 9 bases match TRBD1. Germline CDR1 KGHSH, CDR2 LQKENI. The CDR3 runs 15 residues. V was pared by 3 bases and J by 4 bases, with 4 bases of the junction left unmatched. In nucleotides, the CDR3 is TGTGCCAGCTCACCGGGACAGGGTTACGGAAACACCATATATTTT. Translated: CASSPGQGYGNTIYF.

The chain has TRBV5-6 and TRBJ2-3; 13 positions match TRBD2. V shed 3 bases, J shed 11 bases, and the junction held 12 bases outside the gene matches. The CDR3 loop spans 16 amino acids. The germline V gene has CDR1 SGHDT and CDR2 YYEEEE. CDR3 region: CASSSGLAGFLSVQYF. CDR3 nucleotides: TGTGCCAGCAGCTCGGGACTAGCGGGATTCTTGTCGGTGCAGTATTTT.

This clone was detected a few times. The V call is TRBV29-1, the J call TRBJ2-7; D perhaps matches TRBD1 (5 bases). There are 12 residues in the CDR3. CDR1 is SQVTM, CDR2 ANQGSEA, per germline. Trimming left V 6 bases short and J 3 bases short, with 12 bases between. The CDR3 sequence is CSVTITGYEQYF. CDR3 bases: TGCAGCGTGACCATAACAGGCTACGAGCAGTACTTC.

This clone has only a few counts. The J gene is TRBJ2-6, the V gene TRBV11-2, with D maybe TRBD1 (6 bases). V lost 1 base, J lost 1 base, and 14 bases lay in between. Germline V lookup: CDR1 SGHAT, CDR2 FQNNGV. This CDR3 has 18 residues. The CDR3 sequence is CASSLAVQGTSGANVLTF. For the CDR3, the DNA is TGTGCCAGCAGCTTAGCGGTACAGGGCACTTCTGGGGCCAACGTCCTGACTTTC.

This clone was found a few times. The chain couples TRBV5-1 to TRBJ1-2; TRBD1 matches at 9 bases. Trimming removed 2 bases from V and 4 bases from J; junction bases left unmatched: 3. Germline loops: CDR1 SGHRS, CDR2 YFSETQ. This CDR3 has 14 residues. The CDR3 DNA is TGCGCCAGCAGCTTATCGACAGGGGGCTATGGCTACACCTTC. Translation gives CASSLSTGGYGYTF.